The TCR beta chain under discussion was sequenced for a study of blood T cell repertoires in COVID-19. In the study overall: From the United States, Italy and Spain came samples of acute and convalescent COVID-19. The analysed material was cDNA or gDNA that came from T cells, B-cell-depleted T cells, or PBMCs.

Study members were between about 18 and 95 years old and lived in 25 or so US regions. Repertoires were generated with immunoSEQ multiplex PCR, while TCRdb's copy carries only in-frame clones and drops some. The table records 300,000 or so clones, just over 85% of them present only once. The CDR3 contains 21 residues. Germline V gene lookup returns CDR1 SGDLS and CDR2 YYNGEE. V lost 4 bases, J lost 0 bases, and 19 bases stayed unmatched. The rearrangement joins TRBV9 to TRBJ2-1, with 10 bases fitting TRBD2. This TCR was recovered from a woman aged 40-49 years with acute COVID-19. The sequenced sample consisted of PBMCs or T cells enriched from blood (not recorded which). CDR3 residues: CASSPSPIAGGLGGSYNEQFF. CDR3 nucleotides: TGTGCCAGCAGCCCGAGCCCCATAGCGGGGGGCCTCGGGGGCTCCTACAATGAGCAGTTCTTC. Combining the CDR3 with reference TRBV9 and TRBJ2-1 gives the whole variable domain DSGVTQTPKHLITATGQRVTLRCSPRSGDLSVYWYQQSLDQGLQFLIQYYNGEERAKGNILERFSAQQFPDLHSELNLSSLELGDSALYFCASSPSPIAGGLGGSYNEQFFGPGTRLTVL.